One and the same sample provided the 14 T cell receptor beta chains below, sequenced in a study of control samples from healthy donors and cancer patients. Produced via immunoSEQ multiplex PCR; TCRdb's table is partial and in-frame only. The profile shows more than 95,000 clones, over 85% of them singletons. Sequencing was done on a sample of blood. All receptors derive from a man in his thirties or forties in good health.

The V call is TRBV9, the J call TRBJ1-4, with TRBD1 matching over 8 bases. Germline V gene data show CDR1 as SGDLS and CDR2 as YYNGEE. With V trimmed by 3 bases and J by 8 bases, 12 bases remained unmatched. The CDR3 totals 16 residues. CDR3: CASSAATGVREEKLFF. In DNA, the CDR3 is TGTGCCAGCAGCGCAGCGACAGGGGTTAGGGAGGAAAAACTGTTTTTT. The whole variable domain, remainder taken from reference TRBV9 and TRBJ1-4, is DSGVTQTPKHLITATGQRVTLRCSPRSGDLSVYWYQQSLDQGLQFLIQYYNGEERAKGNILERFSAQQFPDLHSELNLSSLELGDSALYFCASSAATGVREEKLFFGSGTQLSVL.

This rearrangement joins TRBV7-9 to TRBJ1-4, with D tentatively TRBD1 (6 bases). Trimming stripped 1 base from V and 6 bases from J, with 18 bases between. Per the germline V gene, CDR1 is SEHNR and CDR2 is FQNEAQ (reference sequence). CDR3 length: 17 amino acids. CDR3 nucleotide sequence: TGTGCCAGCAGCTTAGGAGACGAGCAGGGGTCCCATGAAAAACTGTTTTTT. Its protein product is CASSLGDEQGSHEKLFF.

The chain employs TRBV19 and TRBJ2-5; 10 bases agree with TRBD2. CDR1 and CDR2 from the germline V gene are LNHDA and SQIVND (reference sequence). V dropped 3 bases and J dropped 4; count of bases not matched to a gene: 11. This CDR3 comprises 17 residues. CDR3 residues: CASSMGTSAGFGETQYF. CDR3 bases: TGTGCCAGTAGTATGGGGACTAGCGCCGGGTTTGGAGAGACCCAGTACTTC.

The chain uses TRBV27 and TRBJ1-2; no clear D. Germline loops: CDR1 MNHEY, CDR2 SMNVEV (reference sequence). The CDR3 sequence is 16 residues long. Trimming stripped 0 bases from V and 1 base from J, with 12 bases between. CDR3 sequence reads: CASSLSASNLNYGYTF. CDR3 bases: TGTGCCAGCAGTTTATCGGCCAGTAACCTTAACTATGGCTACACCTTC.

The chain joins TRBV10-1 to TRBJ1-5, with 7 bases that match TRBD1. Per the germline V gene, CDR1 is WNHNN and CDR2 is SYGVQD (reference sequence). The ends lost 3 bases at V and 6 bases at J; junction bases unmatched: 2. The CDR3 loop spans 13 amino acids. The CDR3 nucleotides read TGCGCCAGCAGTGACCAGGGGGGTCAGCCCCAGCATTTT. Translation: CASSDQGGQPQHF.

The rearrangement uses TRBV2 and TRBJ1-2; unclear D gene. CDR3 length equals 12 residues. V shed 5 bases and J shed 5 bases, with 9 bases lying between them. Germline CDR1 SNHLY, CDR2 FYNNEI. The CDR3 nucleotides are TGTGCCAGCAGTCCTGTCGAGTATGGCTACACCTTC. As protein: CASSPVEYGYTF.

The chain uses TRBV13 and TRBJ2-5; no reliable D call. Germline V lookup: CDR1 PRHDT, CDR2 FYEKMQ (reference sequence). The V gene lost 2 bases and the J gene lost 4 bases, with 5 bases spanning the gap. The CDR3 runs 12 residues. CDR3 in DNA: TGTGCCAGCAGCTTACGGAGAGAGACCCAGTACTTC. This encodes CASSLRRETQYF.

The chain is built from TRBV27 and TRBJ2-2; TRBD1 or TRBD2 may be the D gene (5 bases each). V was clipped by 6 bases and J by 6 bases, with 20 bases between them. The CDR3 consists of 16 residues. Germline V gene lookup returns CDR1 MNHEY and CDR2 SMNVEV (reference sequence). For the CDR3, the DNA is TGTGCCAGCAGCCCCCCCGGGACCCCCTTGCCCGGGGAGCTGTTTTTT. Translating gives CASSPPGTPLPGELFF.

The DNA for the CDR3 is TGTGCCAGCAGCCAAGTTCCTCCGGGACTAGCGGGGGGCCGTGATGGTACGCAGTATTTT. It yields the protein CASSQVPPGLAGGRDGTQYF. The chain joins TRBV3-1 (or the pseudogene TRBV3-2) to TRBJ2-3; 15 bases are a match to TRBD2. CDR1 LGHDT and CDR2 YNNKEL come from the germline V gene (reference sequence). This CDR3 contains 20 residues. V gave up 1 base and J gave up 8 bases; unmatched junction bases: 16.

The chain recombines TRBV28 with TRBJ1-5, with D possibly matching TRBD1 (6 bases). The CDR3 is 18 residues long. CDR1 and CDR2 from the germline V gene are MDHEN and SYDVKM. The V gene lost 5 bases and the J gene lost 0 bases, with 20 bases spanning the gap. CDR3 region: CASSTPGDIDFSNQPQHF. The CDR3 nucleotides are TGTGCCAGCAGTACTCCGGGGGACATCGACTTTAGCAATCAGCCCCAGCATTTT.

J is TRBJ1-2 and V is TRBV5-6; 9 bases are shared with TRBD1. Trimming took 2 bases from V and 8 from J; bases not matched to a gene: 7. CDR1 is SGHDT, CDR2 YYEEEE, per germline. The CDR3 contains 14 residues. The CDR3 sequence is CASSLADRGWGYTF. CDR3 nucleotide sequence: TGTGCCAGCAGCTTAGCGGACAGGGGATGGGGCTACACCTTC.

The CDR3 reads CASSGVSRGDAFF. The DNA of the CDR3 is TGTGCCAGCAGTGGAGTGTCGAGGGGGGACGCTTTCTTT. The chain employs TRBV12-3 or TRBV12-4 and TRBJ1-1; maybe TRBD1 (6 bases). V lost 5 bases to trimming and J lost 11 bases, with 18 bases between them. The CDR3 has 13 amino acids.

The J gene is TRBJ2-2, the V gene TRBV9, with 9 nucleotides matching TRBD1. The CDR3 totals 18 residues. Germline V lookup: CDR1 SGDLS, CDR2 YYNGEE. After removal of 0 bases from V and 2 bases from J, the junction contained 8 bases not matched to a gene. The CDR3, as DNA: TGTGCCAGCAGCGTAGATGAGGGGGGACAGGGTAACACCGGGGAGCTGTTTTTT. Translated: CASSVDEGGQGNTGELFF.

The chain combines TRBV27 with TRBJ1-5; no definite D call. V was shortened by 5 bases and J by 6 bases, with 11 bases between the two germline ends. The germline gives CDR1 MNHEY, CDR2 SMNVEV (reference sequence). This CDR3 comprises 13 residues. The CDR3 DNA follows: TGTGCCAGCAGTACGGCAGAGGGTCAGCCCCAGCATTTT. Amino acid sequence: CASSTAEGQPQHF.